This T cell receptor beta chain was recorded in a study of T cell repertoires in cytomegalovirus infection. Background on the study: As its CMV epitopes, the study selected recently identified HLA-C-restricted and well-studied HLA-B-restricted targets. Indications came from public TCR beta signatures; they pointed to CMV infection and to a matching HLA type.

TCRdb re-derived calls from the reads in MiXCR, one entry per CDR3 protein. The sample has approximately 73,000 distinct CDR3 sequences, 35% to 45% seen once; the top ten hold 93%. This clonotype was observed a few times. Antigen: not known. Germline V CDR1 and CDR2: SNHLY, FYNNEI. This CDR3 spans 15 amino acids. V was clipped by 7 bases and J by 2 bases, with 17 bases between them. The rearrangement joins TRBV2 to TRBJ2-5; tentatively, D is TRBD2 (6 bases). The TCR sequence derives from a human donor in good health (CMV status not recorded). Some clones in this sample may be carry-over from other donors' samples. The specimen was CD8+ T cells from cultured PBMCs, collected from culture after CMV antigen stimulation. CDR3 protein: CASIPGSGLQETQYF. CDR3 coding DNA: TGTGCCAGCATCCCGGGTAGCGGTTTACAAGAGACCCAGTACTTC.